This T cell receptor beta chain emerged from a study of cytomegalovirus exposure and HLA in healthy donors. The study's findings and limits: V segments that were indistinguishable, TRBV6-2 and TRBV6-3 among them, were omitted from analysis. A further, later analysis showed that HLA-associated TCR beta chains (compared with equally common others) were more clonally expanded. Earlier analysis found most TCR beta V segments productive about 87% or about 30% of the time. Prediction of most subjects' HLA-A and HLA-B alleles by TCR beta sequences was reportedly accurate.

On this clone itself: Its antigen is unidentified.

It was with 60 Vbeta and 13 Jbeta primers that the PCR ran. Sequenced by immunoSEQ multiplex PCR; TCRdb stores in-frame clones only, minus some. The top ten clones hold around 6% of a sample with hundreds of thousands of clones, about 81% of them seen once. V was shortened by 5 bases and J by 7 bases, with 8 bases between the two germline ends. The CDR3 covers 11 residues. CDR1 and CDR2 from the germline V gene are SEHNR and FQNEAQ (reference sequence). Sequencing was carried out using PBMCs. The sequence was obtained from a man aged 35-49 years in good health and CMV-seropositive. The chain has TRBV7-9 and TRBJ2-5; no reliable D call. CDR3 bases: TGTGCCAGCAGCCCGGGTGGGACCCAGTACTTC. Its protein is CASSPGGTQYF.